A selection of T cell receptor beta chains follows, all from one sample in a study of cytomegalovirus exposure and HLA in healthy donors. Profiling relied on immunoSEQ multiplex PCR, and the TCRdb table lists in-frame clones only, not all of them. The data contain under 150,000 clones, roughly 82% of them singletons. Sequencing used PBMCs. The source is a boy between 10 and 17 years old in good health and CMV-seronegative. The CDR3 runs from the conserved cysteine through the conserved F or W. D genes are given only for firm matches. Clone size is stated in some rows and not others, as once, few, many or a class when expanded.

d_gene: TRBD1
j_gene: TRBJ2-5
v_gene: TRBV5-6
abundance: .
CDR3nt: TGTGCCAGCAGCTCGGATACAGGGGCCCAGCCGACCCAGTACTTC
CDR3aa: CASSSDTGAQPTQYF

d_gene: .
j_gene: TRBJ2-1
v_gene: TRBV6-1
abundance: .
CDR3nt: TGTGCCACCGGGGGATTGACTTATCATGAGCAGTTCTTC
CDR3aa: CATGGLTYHEQFF

d_gene: TRBD2
j_gene: TRBJ2-2
v_gene: TRBV4-3
abundance: .
CDR3nt: TGCGCCAGCAGCCAAGTTCTGGCGGCTAGCGGGCCCGGGGAGCTGTTTTTT
CDR3aa: CASSQVLAASGPGELFF

d_gene: .
j_gene: TRBJ2-5
v_gene: TRBV2
abundance: .
CDR3nt: TGTGCCAGCAACGCCGGGAGTAGGGAGACCCAGTACTTC
CDR3aa: CASNAGSRETQYF

d_gene: .
j_gene: TRBJ2-3
v_gene: TRBV29-1
abundance: .
CDR3nt: TGCAGCGTTGAAGGGATTCAGGACACAGACACAGATACGCAGTATTTT
CDR3aa: CSVEGIQDTDTDTQYF

d_gene: .
j_gene: TRBJ1-2
v_gene: TRBV6-6
abundance: .
CDR3nt: TGTGCCAGCGTTTCAGGGCAGGGCTATGGCTACACCTTC
CDR3aa: CASVSGQGYGYTF

d_gene: TRBD1
j_gene: TRBJ2-2
v_gene: TRBV13
abundance: .
CDR3nt: TGTGCCAGCAGCCAGGGAGCAGGGGGCAACACCGGGGAGCTGTTTTTT
CDR3aa: CASSQGAGGNTGELFF

d_gene: .
j_gene: TRBJ1-1
v_gene: TRBV6-1
abundance: .
CDR3nt: TGTGCCAGCAGTGAAATTACGACTAACACTGAAGCTTTCTTT
CDR3aa: CASSEITTNTEAFF

d_gene: TRBD1
j_gene: TRBJ1-4
v_gene: TRBV6-4
abundance: once
CDR3nt: TGTGCCAGCAGGGGGAACCTCCGGGACAGGGGACTTTCAAAACTGTTTTTT
CDR3aa: CASRGNLRDRGLSKLFF

d_gene: TRBD1
j_gene: TRBJ2-7
v_gene: TRBV18
abundance: .
CDR3nt: TGTGCCAGCTCCCCTAGCCGGGGCAGGGGGCTGGGGGAGCAGTACTTC
CDR3aa: CASSPSRGRGLGEQYF

d_gene: TRBD1
j_gene: TRBJ2-5
v_gene: TRBV5-1
abundance: .
CDR3nt: TGCGCCAGCAGCCCGGAGACAGGGGCGGAGACCCAGTACTTC
CDR3aa: CASSPETGAETQYF

d_gene: TRBD2
j_gene: TRBJ2-3
v_gene: TRBV6-4
abundance: .
CDR3nt: TGTGCCAGCAGTCTCACTAGCGGGAGCACAGATACGCAGTATTTT
CDR3aa: CASSLTSGSTDTQYF

d_gene: .
j_gene: TRBJ2-7
v_gene: TRBV5-4
abundance: .
CDR3nt: TGTGCCAGCAGCTTGAGGTCGGGAGTAATAGGCGAGCAGTACTTC
CDR3aa: CASSLRSGVIGEQYF

d_gene: .
j_gene: TRBJ2-1
v_gene: TRBV29-1
abundance: .
CDR3nt: TGCAGCGTTCAGTGGGGCAGGACCTACAATGAGCAGTTCTTC
CDR3aa: CSVQWGRTYNEQFF

d_gene: TRBD1
j_gene: TRBJ1-1
v_gene: TRBV20-1
abundance: .
CDR3nt: TGCAGTGCTTCGGGACAGCCTGAAGCTTTCTTT
CDR3aa: CSASGQPEAFF

d_gene: TRBD2
j_gene: TRBJ2-3
v_gene: TRBV4-2
abundance: .
CDR3nt: TGTGCCAGCAGCCCAGACGGCGCGGGAGGGCCGCTAGATACGCAGTATTTT
CDR3aa: CASSPDGAGGPLDTQYF

d_gene: TRBD2
j_gene: TRBJ2-7
v_gene: TRBV27
abundance: .
CDR3nt: TGTGCCAGCACCCCCGGGGGGGGTAGCGGGAGCTCCTACGAGCAGTACTTC
CDR3aa: CASTPGGGSGSSYEQYF

d_gene: TRBD2
j_gene: TRBJ2-2
v_gene: TRBV29-1
abundance: .
CDR3nt: TGCAGCGTTCTAGTGATGTCCGGGAGGGGCGGGGAGCTGTTTTTT
CDR3aa: CSVLVMSGRGGELFF

d_gene: TRBD1
j_gene: TRBJ2-2
v_gene: TRBV30
abundance: .
CDR3nt: TGTGCCTGGAGGGACTCGACGGGACAGGGGGCGATCGGCACTGGGGAGCTGTTTTTT
CDR3aa: CAWRDSTGQGAIGTGELFF

d_gene: .
j_gene: TRBJ2-1
v_gene: TRBV4-1
abundance: .
CDR3nt: TGCGCCAGCAGCCAAGGAGAGGGAGTGGGGTCCTACAATGAGCAGTTCTTC
CDR3aa: CASSQGEGVGSYNEQFF

d_gene: .
j_gene: TRBJ1-2
v_gene: TRBV4-1
abundance: .
CDR3nt: TGCGCCAGCAGCCAGAGAATCGACAGGTCCACTAACTATGGCTACACCTTC
CDR3aa: CASSQRIDRSTNYGYTF

d_gene: TRBD2
j_gene: TRBJ2-3
v_gene: TRBV4-2
abundance: .
CDR3nt: TGTGCCAGCAGCCAATCTGGGCGGGAGATGCCAGATACGCAGTATTTT
CDR3aa: CASSQSGREMPDTQYF

d_gene: .
j_gene: TRBJ1-1
v_gene: TRBV19
abundance: few
CDR3nt: TGTGCCAGTAGTATGGCAGGGGCGAGTGAAGCTTTCTTT
CDR3aa: CASSMAGASEAFF

d_gene: TRBD1
j_gene: TRBJ1-2
v_gene: TRBV28
abundance: few
CDR3nt: TGTGCCAGCAGTTCGACAGGGGCGTACTATGGCTACACCTTC
CDR3aa: CASSSTGAYYGYTF

d_gene: .
j_gene: TRBJ1-1
v_gene: TRBV25-1
abundance: .
CDR3nt: TGTGCCAGCAGTGAAAAAGGTGCGGCTGAAGCTTTCTTT
CDR3aa: CASSEKGAAEAFF

d_gene: .
j_gene: TRBJ2-2
v_gene: TRBV4-2
abundance: once
CDR3nt: TGTGCCAGCAGCCAAGTGCGGGGAATTAACGAGCCCGGGGAGCTGTTTTTT
CDR3aa: CASSQVRGINEPGELFF

d_gene: .
j_gene: TRBJ2-6
v_gene: TRBV5-4
abundance: few
CDR3nt: TGTGCCAGCAGCTTGGAGCGGCCCTCTGGGGCCAACGTCCTGACTTTC
CDR3aa: CASSLERPSGANVLTF

d_gene: .
j_gene: TRBJ1-4
v_gene: TRBV7-8
abundance: .
CDR3nt: TGTGCCAGCCGACCGAGAGGATGGCAGGGAGGAGAAAAACTGTTTTTT
CDR3aa: CASRPRGWQGGEKLFF

d_gene: .
j_gene: TRBJ1-4
v_gene: TRBV6-6
abundance: few
CDR3nt: TGTGCCAGCAGTCCCTTTGCACGTCAGGCCCATGAAAAACTGTTTTTT
CDR3aa: CASSPFARQAHEKLFF

d_gene: TRBD1
j_gene: TRBJ1-5
v_gene: TRBV7-2
abundance: .
CDR3nt: TGTGCCAGCAGCCCGACAGGGGTTCAGCCCCAGCATTTT
CDR3aa: CASSPTGVQPQHF

d_gene: TRBD1
j_gene: TRBJ2-1
v_gene: TRBV5-4
abundance: .
CDR3nt: TGTGCCAGCAGTCGAGGACAGGGGGCGAACAATGAGCAGTTCTTC
CDR3aa: CASSRGQGANNEQFF